In its sample, the clone carrying this T cell receptor beta chain was seen many times. Its antigen is unidentified. This specimen belongs to a study of CD8 T cells in ankylosing spondylitis. Study findings and constraints: Within matched ankylosing spondylitis synovial fluid, disease-linked clones were reportedly significantly enriched. Some motif variants had been reported before (in reactive arthritis synovial fluid and blood).

V lost 0 bases to trimming and J lost 3 bases, with 10 bases between them. CDR1 and CDR2 (germline): SGHRS, YFSETQ. The CDR3 covers 15 residues. Construction of TCR beta libraries was performed using quantitative 5'-RACE with molecular barcodes. TCRdb recomputed calls from the 5' RACE reads with MiXCR, one row per CDR3 protein. Found here are 250,000 to 400,000 distinct CDR3 sequences, around 10% of them singletons; the top ten hold roughly 9.5%. Input material: blood, either unsorted or a sorted T cell fraction (not recorded which). V usage is TRBV5-1 and J usage is TRBJ1-5; TRBD1 might be the D (6 bases). This TCR was sampled from a female donor with ankylosing spondylitis or in good health (not recorded which). The DNA for the CDR3 is TGCGCCAGCAGCTTGGGGACAGCCGACAATCAGCCCCAGCATTTT. It yields the protein CASSLGTADNQPQHF.